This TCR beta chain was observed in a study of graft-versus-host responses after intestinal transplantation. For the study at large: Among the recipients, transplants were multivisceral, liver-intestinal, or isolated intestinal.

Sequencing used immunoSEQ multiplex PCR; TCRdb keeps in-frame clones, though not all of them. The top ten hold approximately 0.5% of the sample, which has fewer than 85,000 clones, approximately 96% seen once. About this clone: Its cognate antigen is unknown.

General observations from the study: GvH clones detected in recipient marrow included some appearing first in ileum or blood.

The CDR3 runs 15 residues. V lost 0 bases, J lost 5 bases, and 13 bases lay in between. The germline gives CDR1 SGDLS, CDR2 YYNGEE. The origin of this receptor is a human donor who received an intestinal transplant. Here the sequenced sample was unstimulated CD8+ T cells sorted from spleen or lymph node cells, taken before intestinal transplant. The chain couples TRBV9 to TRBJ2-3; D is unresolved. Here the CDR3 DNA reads TGTGCCAGCAGCGTAGGTGGGCGTGCGAGAGATACGCAGTATTTT. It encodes CASSVGGRARDTQYF.